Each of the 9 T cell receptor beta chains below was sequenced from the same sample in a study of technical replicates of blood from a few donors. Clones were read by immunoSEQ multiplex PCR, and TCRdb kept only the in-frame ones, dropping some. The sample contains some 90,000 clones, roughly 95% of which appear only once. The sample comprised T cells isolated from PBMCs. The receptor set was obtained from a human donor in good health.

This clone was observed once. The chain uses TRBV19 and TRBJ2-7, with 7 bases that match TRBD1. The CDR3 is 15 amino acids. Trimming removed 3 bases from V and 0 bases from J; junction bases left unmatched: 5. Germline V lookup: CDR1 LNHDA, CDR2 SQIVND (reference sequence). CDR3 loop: CASSIRGQNSYEQYF. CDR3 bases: TGTGCCAGTAGTATCCGGGGACAGAACTCCTACGAGCAGTACTTC.

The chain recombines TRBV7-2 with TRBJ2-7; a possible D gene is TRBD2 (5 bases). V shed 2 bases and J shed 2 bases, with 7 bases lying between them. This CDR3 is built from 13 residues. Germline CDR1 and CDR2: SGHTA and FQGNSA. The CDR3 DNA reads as TGTGCCAGCAGCTTAACGAGGGCCTACGAGCAGTACTTC. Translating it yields CASSLTRAYEQYF.

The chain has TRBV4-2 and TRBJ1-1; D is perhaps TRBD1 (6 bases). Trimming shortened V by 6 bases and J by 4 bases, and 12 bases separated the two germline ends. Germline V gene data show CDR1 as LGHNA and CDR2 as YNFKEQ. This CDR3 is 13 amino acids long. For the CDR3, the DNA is TGTGCCAGCAGTGAAACAGGGACCACTGAAGCTTTCTTT. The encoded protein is CASSETGTTEAFF.

The CDR3 sequence is CASLDSSLYGYTF. The CDR3 nucleotides are TGTGCCAGCCTAGACAGCAGTCTCTATGGCTACACCTTC. The V call is TRBV5-5, the J call TRBJ1-2, with D possibly being TRBD1 (5 bases). V lost 7 bases and J 4 bases, leaving 14 bases between the germline ends. The CDR3 has 13 residues. Germline V gives CDR1 SGHKS, CDR2 YYEKEE (reference sequence). Full variable domain (outside the CDR3, taken from reference TRBV5-5 and TRBJ1-2): DAGVTQSPTHLIKTRGQQVTLRCSPISGHKSVSWYQQVLGQGPQFIFQYYEKEERGRGNFPDRFSARQFPNYSSELNVNALLLGDSALYLCASLDSSLYGYTFGSGTRLTVV.

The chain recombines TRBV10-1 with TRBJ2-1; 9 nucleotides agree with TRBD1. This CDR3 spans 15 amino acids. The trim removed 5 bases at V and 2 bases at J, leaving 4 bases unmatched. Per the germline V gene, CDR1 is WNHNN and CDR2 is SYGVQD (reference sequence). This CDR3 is CASSWDRETYNEQFF. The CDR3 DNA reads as TGCGCCAGCAGTTGGGACAGGGAGACCTACAATGAGCAGTTCTTC.

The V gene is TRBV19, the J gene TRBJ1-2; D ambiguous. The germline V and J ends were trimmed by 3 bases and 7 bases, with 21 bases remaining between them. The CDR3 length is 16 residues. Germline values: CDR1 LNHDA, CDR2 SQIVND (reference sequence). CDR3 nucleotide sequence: TGTGCCAGTAGTATTTCGCGAGTTCTCCGGGGTGGTGGCTACACCTTC. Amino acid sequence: CASSISRVLRGGGYTF.

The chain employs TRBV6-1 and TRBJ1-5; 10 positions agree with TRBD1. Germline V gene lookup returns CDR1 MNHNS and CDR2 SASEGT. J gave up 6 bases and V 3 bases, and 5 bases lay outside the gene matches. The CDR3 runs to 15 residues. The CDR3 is CASSDWTGGVQPQHF. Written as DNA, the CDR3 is TGTGCCAGCAGTGACTGGACAGGGGGGGTTCAGCCCCAGCATTTT.

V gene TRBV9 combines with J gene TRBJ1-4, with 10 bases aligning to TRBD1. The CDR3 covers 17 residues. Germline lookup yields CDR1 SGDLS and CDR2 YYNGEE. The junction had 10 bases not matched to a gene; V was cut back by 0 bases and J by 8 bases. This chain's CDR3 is CASSVAGGQGKGEKLFF. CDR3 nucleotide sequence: TGTGCCAGCAGCGTAGCGGGGGGACAGGGGAAAGGCGAAAAACTGTTTTTT.

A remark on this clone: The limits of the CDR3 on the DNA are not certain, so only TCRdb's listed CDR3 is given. The CDR3 loop reads CASSPQNGFGAGSFF. V usage is TRBV6-1 and J usage is TRBJ1-1. The CDR3 comprises 15 residues, both ends counted. Looked up from germline, CDR1 is MNHNS and CDR2 is SASEGT.